This T cell receptor beta chain was observed in a study of blood T cell repertoires in COVID-19. About the research overall: The cDNA or gDNA used as material had been derived from T cells, B-cell-depleted T cells, or PBMCs.

Study processing details: For nucleated cells, counts were estimated from reference gene primer amplification. Produced via immunoSEQ multiplex PCR; TCRdb's table is partial and in-frame only. V and J calls and clone size come straight from that table; D and trimming were deduced from the DNA. The sample shows approximately 150,000 clones, 80% to 95% of them seen only once. Trimming cost V 3 bases and J 6 bases; bases outside gene matches: 7. In germline, CDR1 is SGHDT, CDR2 YYEEEE. The CDR3 length is 15 residues. Sample: peripheral blood. The chain recombines TRBV5-6 with TRBJ2-3, with 10 nucleotides matching TRBD1. This receptor was identified in a woman in her sixties with COVID-19, enrolled during active disease. DNA for the CDR3: TGTGCCAGCAGCTCCAGACAGGGGGCTTGGGATACGCAGTATTTT. As protein: CASSSRQGAWDTQYF.